The following is a TCR beta chain sequence with its context. This specimen comes from a study of T cell changes during pregnancy in multiple sclerosis. The protocol was immunoSEQ multiplex PCR, while the TCRdb copy is restricted to in-frame clones and leaves out a portion. The sample contains 35,000 to 40,000 clones, 88% of which appear only once. Trimming removed 3 bases at V and 3 bases at J, with 6 bases between. The germline V gene encodes CDR1 LNHDA and CDR2 SQIVND (reference sequence). The CDR3 has 13 amino acids. The origin of this receptor is a female donor with multiple sclerosis, enrolled in a pregnancy study. The sequenced sample was CD4+ T cells from peripheral blood mononuclear cells, obtained before pregnancy. The rearrangement joins TRBV19 to TRBJ2-1; D is uncertain. The CDR3 bases are TGTGCCAGTAGTATCCAACTCTACAATGAGCAGTTCTTC. This translates into CASSIQLYNEQFF. The complete variable domain, with remaining parts taken from reference TRBV19 and TRBJ2-1, reads DGGITQSPKYLFRKEGQNVTLSCEQNLNHDAMYWYRQDPGQGLRLIYYSQIVNDFQKGDIAEGYSVSREKKESFPLTVTSAQKNPTAFYLCASSIQLYNEQFFGPGTRLTVL.